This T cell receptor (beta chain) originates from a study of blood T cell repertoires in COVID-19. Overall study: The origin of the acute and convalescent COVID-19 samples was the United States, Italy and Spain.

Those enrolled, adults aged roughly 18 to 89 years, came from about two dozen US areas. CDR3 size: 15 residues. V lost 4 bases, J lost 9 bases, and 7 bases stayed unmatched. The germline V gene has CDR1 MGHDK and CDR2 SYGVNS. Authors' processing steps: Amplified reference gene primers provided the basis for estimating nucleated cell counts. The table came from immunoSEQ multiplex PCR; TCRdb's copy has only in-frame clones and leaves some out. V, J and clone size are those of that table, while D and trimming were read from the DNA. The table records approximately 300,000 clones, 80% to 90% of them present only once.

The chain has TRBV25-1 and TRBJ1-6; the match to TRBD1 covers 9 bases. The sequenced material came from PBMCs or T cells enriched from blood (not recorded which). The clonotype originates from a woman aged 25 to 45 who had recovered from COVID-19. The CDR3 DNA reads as TGTGCCAGCAGTGCCCGGACAGGGGCGAGTTCACCCCTCCACTTT. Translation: CASSARTGASSPLHF.